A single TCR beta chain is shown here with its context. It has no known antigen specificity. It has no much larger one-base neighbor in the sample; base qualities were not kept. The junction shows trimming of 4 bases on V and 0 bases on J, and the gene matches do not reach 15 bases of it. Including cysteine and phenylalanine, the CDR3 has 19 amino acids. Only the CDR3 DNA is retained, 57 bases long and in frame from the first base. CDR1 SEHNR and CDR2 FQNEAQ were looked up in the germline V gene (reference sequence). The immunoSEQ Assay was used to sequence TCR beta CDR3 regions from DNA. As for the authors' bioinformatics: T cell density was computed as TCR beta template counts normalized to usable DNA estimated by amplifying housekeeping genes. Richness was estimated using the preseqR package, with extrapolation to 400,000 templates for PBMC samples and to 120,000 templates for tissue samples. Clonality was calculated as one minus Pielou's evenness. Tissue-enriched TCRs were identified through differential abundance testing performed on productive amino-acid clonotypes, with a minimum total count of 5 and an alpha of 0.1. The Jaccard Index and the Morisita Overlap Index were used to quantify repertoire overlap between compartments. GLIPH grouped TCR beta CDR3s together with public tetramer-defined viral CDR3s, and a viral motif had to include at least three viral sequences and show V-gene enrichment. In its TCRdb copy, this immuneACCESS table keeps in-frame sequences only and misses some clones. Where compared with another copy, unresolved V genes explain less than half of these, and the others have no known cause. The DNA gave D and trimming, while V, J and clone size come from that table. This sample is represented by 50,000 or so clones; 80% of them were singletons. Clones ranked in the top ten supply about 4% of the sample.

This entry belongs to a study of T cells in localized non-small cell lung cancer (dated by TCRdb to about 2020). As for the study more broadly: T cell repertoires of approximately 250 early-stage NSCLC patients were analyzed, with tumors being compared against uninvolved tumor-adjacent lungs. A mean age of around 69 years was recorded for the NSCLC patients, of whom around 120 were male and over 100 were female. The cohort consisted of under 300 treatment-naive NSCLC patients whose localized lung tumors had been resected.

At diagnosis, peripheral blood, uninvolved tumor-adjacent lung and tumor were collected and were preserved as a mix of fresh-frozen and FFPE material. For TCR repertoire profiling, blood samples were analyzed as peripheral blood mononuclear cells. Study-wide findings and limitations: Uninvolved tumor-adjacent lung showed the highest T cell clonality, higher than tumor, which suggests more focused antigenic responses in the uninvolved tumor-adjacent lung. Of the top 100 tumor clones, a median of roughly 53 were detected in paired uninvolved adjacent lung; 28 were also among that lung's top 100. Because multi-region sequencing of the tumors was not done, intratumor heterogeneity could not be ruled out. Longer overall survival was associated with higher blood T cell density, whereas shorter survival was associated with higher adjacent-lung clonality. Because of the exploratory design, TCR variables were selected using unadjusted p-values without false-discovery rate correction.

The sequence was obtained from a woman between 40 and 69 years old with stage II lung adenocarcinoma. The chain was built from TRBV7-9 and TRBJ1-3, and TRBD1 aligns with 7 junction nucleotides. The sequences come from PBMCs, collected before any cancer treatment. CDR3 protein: CASSSRPVGTASSGNTIYF. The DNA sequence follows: TGTGCCAGCAGCTCGAGACCAGTAGGGACAGCAAGCTCTGGAAACACCATATATTTT. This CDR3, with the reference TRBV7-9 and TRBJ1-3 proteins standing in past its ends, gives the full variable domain DTGVSQNPRHKITKRGQNVTFRCDPISEHNRLYWYRQTLGQGPEFLTYFQNEAQLEKSRLLSDRFSAERPKGSFSTLEIQRTEQGDSAMYLCASSSRPVGTASSGNTIYFGEGSWLTVV.